The rows below give T cell receptor beta chains drawn from one sample of a study of PD-1 blockade in classical Hodgkin lymphoma. TCRdb's table, derived via immunoSEQ multiplex PCR, lists solely in-frame clones and lacks some. This sample has approximately 44,000 clones, with over 55% found just once. The specimen was peripheral blood mononuclear cells (PBMCs), collected at baseline. These receptors were obtained from a human donor with classical Hodgkin lymphoma. CDR3s include the opening cysteine and the closing phenylalanine or tryptophan. D genes are given only for firm matches. Clone size is given for some rows only: seen once, a few or many times, or a class if the clone is expanded.

>NA|NA|TRBV4-3|TRBJ1-6
CASSHPKREGHYNSPLHF
TGCGCCAGCAGCCACCCAAAGCGGGAGGGGCACTATAATTCACCCCTCCACTTT
>TRBD2|NA|TRBV4-1|TRBJ2-7
CASSQIAGQSSYEQYF
TGCGCCAGCAGCCAGATAGCGGGGCAAAGCTCCTACGAGCAGTACTTC
>TRBD2|NA|TRBV7-3|TRBJ2-1
CASSPRGGREQFF
TGTGCCAGCAGCCCCCGCGGGGGTCGTGAGCAGTTCTTC
>TRBD1|NA|TRBV23-1|TRBJ1-6
CASSQSRPLRTGQVSYNSPLHF
TGCGCCAGCAGTCAATCGAGACCACTCCGGACAGGGCAGGTGAGCTATAATTCACCCCTCCACTTT
>NA|many|TRBV4-1|TRBJ1-4
CASSQDRSGGAGEKLFF
TGCGCCAGCAGCCAAGATCGGTCCGGGGGCGCGGGTGAAAAACTGTTTTTT
>TRBD1|few|TRBV19|TRBJ1-1
CASTPDRWNTEAFF
TGTGCCAGTACCCCGGACAGGTGGAACACTGAAGCTTTCTTT
>NA|NA|TRBV30|TRBJ2-7
CASLNRDGYEQYF
TGTGCCTCTCTAAACCGGGACGGATACGAGCAGTACTTC
>TRBD2|few|TRBV4-3|TRBJ2-7
CASSPAGGGTYEQYF
TGCGCCAGCAGCCCGGCGGGCGGGGGGACCTACGAGCAGTACTTC
>TRBD1|NA|TRBV5-6|TRBJ1-6
CASSFWEGAGNSPLHF
TGTGCCAGCAGCTTTTGGGAGGGGGCAGGCAATTCACCCCTCCACTTT
>NA|NA|TRBV29-1|TRBJ1-2
CSVTLKSRDGYTF
TGCAGCGTCACGCTAAAGTCCAGGGATGGCTACACCTTC
>NA|NA|TRBV7-9|TRBJ2-7
CASSPLLGGLYEQYF
TGTGCCAGCAGCCCCCTCCTCGGGGGGCTGTACGAGCAGTACTTC
>NA|NA|TRBV9|TRBJ2-1
CASSASYNEQFF
TGTGCCAGCAGCGCTTCCTACAATGAGCAGTTCTTC
>TRBD2|many|TRBV7-3|TRBJ2-1
CASSDPSKTSGGRSSYNEQFF
TGTGCCAGCAGCGACCCATCCAAAACTAGCGGGGGGCGAAGCTCCTACAATGAGCAGTTCTTC
>NA|NA|TRBV13|TRBJ1-2
CASSFDSRYGYTF
TGTGCCAGCAGCTTCGACAGCCGCTATGGCTACACCTTC